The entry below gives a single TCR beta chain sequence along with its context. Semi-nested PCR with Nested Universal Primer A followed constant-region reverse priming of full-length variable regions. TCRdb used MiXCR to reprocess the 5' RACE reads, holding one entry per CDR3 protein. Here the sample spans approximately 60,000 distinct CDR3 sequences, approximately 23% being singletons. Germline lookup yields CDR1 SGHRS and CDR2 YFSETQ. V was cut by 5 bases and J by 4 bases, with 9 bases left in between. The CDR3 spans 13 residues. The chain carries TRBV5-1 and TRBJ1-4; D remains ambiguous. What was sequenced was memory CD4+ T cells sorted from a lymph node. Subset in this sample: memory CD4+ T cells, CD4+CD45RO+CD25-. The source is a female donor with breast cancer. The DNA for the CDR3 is TGCGCCAGCAGGGACCAGCTTAATGAAAAACTGTTTTTT. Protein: CASRDQLNEKLFF.